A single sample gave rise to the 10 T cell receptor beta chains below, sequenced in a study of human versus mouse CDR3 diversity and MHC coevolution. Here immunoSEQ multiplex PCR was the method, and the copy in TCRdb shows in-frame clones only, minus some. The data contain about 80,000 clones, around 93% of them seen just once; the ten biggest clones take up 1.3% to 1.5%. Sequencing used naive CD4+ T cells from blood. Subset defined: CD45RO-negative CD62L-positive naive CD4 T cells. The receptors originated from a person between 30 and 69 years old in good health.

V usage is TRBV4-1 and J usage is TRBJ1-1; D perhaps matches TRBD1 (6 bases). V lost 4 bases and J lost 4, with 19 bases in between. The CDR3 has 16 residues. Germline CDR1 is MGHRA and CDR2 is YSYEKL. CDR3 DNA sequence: TGCGCCAGCAGCCCACCGGGGGGGGCCAAGGGCACTGAAGCTTTCTTT. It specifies CASSPPGGAKGTEAFF.

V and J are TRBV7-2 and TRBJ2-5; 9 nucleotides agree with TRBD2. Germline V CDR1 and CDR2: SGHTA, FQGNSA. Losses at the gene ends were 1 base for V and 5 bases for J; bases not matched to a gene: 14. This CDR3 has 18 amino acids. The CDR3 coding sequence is TGTGCCAGCAGCTTAGTCAGGTCTCCTCTAGCGGGACGTGAGACCCAGTACTTC. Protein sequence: CASSLVRSPLAGRETQYF.

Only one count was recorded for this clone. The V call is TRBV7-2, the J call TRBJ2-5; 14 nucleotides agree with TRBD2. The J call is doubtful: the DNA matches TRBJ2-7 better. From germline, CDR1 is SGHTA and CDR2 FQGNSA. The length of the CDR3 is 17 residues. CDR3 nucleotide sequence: TGTGCCAGCAGCGCTCGACTAGCGGGAGGGCCAGGTGACGAGCAGTACTTC. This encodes CASSARLAGGPGDEQYF.

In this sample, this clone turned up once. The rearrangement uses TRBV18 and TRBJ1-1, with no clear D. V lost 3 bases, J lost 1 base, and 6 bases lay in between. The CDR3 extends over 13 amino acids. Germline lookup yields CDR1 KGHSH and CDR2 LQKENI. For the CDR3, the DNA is TGTGCCAGCTCACCCATCAGGAACACTGAAGCTTTCTTT. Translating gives CASSPIRNTEAFF.

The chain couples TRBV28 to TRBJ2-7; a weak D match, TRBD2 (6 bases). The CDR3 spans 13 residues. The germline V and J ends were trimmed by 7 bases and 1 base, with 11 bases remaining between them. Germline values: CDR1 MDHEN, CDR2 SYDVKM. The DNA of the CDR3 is TGTGCCAGCACAAGGGACTCTTCCTACGAGCAGTACTTC. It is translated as CASTRDSSYEQYF.

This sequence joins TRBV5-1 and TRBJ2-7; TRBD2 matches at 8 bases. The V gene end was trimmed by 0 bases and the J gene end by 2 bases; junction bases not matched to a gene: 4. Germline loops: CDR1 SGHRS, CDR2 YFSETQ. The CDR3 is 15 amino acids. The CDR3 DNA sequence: TGCGCCAGCAGCTTGGGGGTAGCGGGGCCCTACGAGCAGTACTTC. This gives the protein CASSLGVAGPYEQYF.

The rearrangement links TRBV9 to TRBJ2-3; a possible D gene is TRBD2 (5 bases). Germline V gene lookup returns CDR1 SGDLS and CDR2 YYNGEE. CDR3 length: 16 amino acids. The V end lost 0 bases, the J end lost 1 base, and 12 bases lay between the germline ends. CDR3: CASSVASWTRTDTQYF. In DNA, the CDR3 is TGTGCCAGCAGCGTAGCTTCGTGGACTCGCACAGATACGCAGTATTTT.

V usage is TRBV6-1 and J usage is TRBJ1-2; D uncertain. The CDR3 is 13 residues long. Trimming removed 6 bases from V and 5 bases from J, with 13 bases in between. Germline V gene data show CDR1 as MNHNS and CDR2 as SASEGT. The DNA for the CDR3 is TGTGCCAGCAGCGGTCTTGGCGGGTATGGCTACACCTTC. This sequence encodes CASSGLGGYGYTF.

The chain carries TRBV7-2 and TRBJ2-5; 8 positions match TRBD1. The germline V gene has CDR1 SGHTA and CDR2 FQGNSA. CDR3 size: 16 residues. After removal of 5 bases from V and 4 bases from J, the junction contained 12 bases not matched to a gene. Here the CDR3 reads CASSLQTGALVETQYF. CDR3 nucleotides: TGTGCCAGCAGCCTTCAGACAGGGGCTTTGGTAGAGACCCAGTACTTC.

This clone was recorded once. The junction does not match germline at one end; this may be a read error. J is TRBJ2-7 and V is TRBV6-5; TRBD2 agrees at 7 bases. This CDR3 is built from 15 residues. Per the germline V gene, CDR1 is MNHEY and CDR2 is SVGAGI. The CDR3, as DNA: TGTGTCAGCAGTCGTGATGGGGGGGAGGTCTACGAGCAGTACTTC. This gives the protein CVSSRDGGEVYEQYF.